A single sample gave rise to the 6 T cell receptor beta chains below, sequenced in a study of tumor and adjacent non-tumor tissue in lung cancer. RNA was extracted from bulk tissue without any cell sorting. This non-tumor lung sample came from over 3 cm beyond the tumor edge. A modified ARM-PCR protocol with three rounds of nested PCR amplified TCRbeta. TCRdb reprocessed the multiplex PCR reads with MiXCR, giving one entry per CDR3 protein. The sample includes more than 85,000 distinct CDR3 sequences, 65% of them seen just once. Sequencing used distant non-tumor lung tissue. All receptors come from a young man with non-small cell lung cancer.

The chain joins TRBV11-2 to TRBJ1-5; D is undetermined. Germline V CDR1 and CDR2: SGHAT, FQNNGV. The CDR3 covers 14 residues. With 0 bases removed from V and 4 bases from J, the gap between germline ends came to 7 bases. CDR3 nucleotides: TGTGCCAGCAGCTTAGAAAATCGGAATCAGCCCCAGCATTTT. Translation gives CASSLENRNQPQHF.

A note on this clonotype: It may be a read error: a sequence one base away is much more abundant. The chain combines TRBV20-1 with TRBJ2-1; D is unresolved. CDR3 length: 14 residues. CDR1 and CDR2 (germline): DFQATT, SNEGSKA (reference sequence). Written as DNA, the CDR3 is TGCAGAGCCGCCCCAATTCGCTCCTACAATGAGCAGTTCTTC. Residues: CRAAPIRSYNEQFF.

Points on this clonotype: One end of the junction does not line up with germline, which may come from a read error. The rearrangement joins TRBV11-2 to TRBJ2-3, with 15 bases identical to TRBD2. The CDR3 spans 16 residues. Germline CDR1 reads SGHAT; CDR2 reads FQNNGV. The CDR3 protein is CAYSSGLAGGTDTRYF. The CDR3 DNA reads TGTGCCTATAGCTCGGGACTAGCGGGAGGAACAGATACGCGGTATTTT.

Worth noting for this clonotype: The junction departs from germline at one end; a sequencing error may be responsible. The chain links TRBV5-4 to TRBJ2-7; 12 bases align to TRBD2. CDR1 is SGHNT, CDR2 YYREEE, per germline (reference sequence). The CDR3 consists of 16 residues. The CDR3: CASSLLLAGGYDEQCF. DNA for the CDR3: TGTGCCAGCAGCTTGTTACTAGCGGGAGGTTATGACGAGCAGTGTTTC. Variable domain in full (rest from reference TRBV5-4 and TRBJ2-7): ETGVTQSPTHLIKTRGQQVTLRCSSQSGHNTVSWYQQALGQGPQFIFQYYREEENGRGNFPPRFSGLQFPNYSSELNVNALELDDSALYLCASSLLLAGGYDEQCFGPGTRLTVT.

The CDR3: CSVTPGTEYEQYF. In DNA form, the CDR3 reads TGCAGCGTGACCCCGGGGACGGAATACGAGCAGTACTTC. This sequence joins TRBV29-1 and TRBJ2-7, with D perhaps assigned TRBD1 or TRBD2 (5 bases each). The germline V gene encodes CDR1 SQVTM and CDR2 ANQGSEA. Trimming left V 6 bases short and J 4 bases short, with 16 bases between. The CDR3 totals 13 residues.

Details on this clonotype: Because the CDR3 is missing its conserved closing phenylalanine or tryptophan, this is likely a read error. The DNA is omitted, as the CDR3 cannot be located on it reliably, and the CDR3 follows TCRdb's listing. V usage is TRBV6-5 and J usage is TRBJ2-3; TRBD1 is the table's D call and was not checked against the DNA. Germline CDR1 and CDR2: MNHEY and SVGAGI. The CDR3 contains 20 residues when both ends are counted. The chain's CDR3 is CASSYSGLFSGAPDTDTHYY.